Below are 9 T cell receptor beta chains sequenced from a single sample in a study of identifying expanded T cells in peripheral blood. Sequencing used immunoSEQ multiplex PCR; TCRdb keeps in-frame clones, though not all of them. The table includes approximately 140,000 clones, around nine tenths detected once. The specimen was blood. The receptors derive from a person aged 18 to 75 in good health.

The chain links TRBV10-3 to TRBJ1-1; the match to TRBD1 covers 11 bases. In germline, CDR1 is ENHRY, CDR2 SYGVKD. This CDR3 comprises 15 residues. Losses at the gene ends were 9 bases for V and 6 bases for J; bases not matched to a gene: 12. The chain's CDR3 is CAIDPGTGGYAEAFF. CDR3 nucleotides: TGTGCCATTGACCCCGGGACAGGGGGTTACGCTGAAGCTTTCTTT.

V is TRBV27 and J is TRBJ2-7, with a weak D call TRBD1 (5 bases). Germline V gene sequence: CDR1 MNHEY, CDR2 SMNVEV (reference sequence). The CDR3 spans 13 residues. The germline V and J ends were trimmed by 4 bases and 1 base, with 8 bases remaining between them. The CDR3 spells CASSSDTSYEQYF. The CDR3 DNA reads TGTGCCAGCAGTTCGGACACGTCCTACGAGCAGTACTTC.

The CDR3 spells CAWRAGGGEQYF. In nucleotides, the CDR3 is TGTGCCTGGAGGGCAGGGGGCGGCGAGCAGTACTTC. This chain connects TRBV30 to TRBJ2-7, with 8 bases matching TRBD1. In germline, CDR1 is GTSNPN, CDR2 SVGIG (reference sequence). Trimming at V came to 3 bases and at J to 6 bases, leaving 4 bases not matched to a gene. The CDR3 runs to 12 residues. Using reference TRBV30 and TRBJ2-7 for the parts outside the CDR3, the full variable domain is SQTIHQWPATLVQPVGSPLSLECTVEGTSNPNLYWYRQAAGRGLQLLFYSVGIGQISSEVPQNLSASRPQDRQFILSSKKLLLSDSGFYLCAWRAGGGEQYFGPGTRLTVT.

The chain joins TRBV10-3 to TRBJ2-3; possibly TRBD2 for D (6 bases). Per the germline V gene, CDR1 is ENHRY and CDR2 is SYGVKD. V gave up 3 bases and J gave up 2 bases, with 9 bases separating them. The CDR3 is made up of 14 amino acids. CDR3 sequence (DNA): TGTGCCATCAGTGACCGGGACTCCACAGATACGCAGTATTTT. Translated, it gives CAISDRDSTDTQYF.

The rearrangement uses TRBV27 and TRBJ1-2, with 9 bases identical to TRBD1. In germline, CDR1 is MNHEY, CDR2 SMNVEV (reference sequence). This CDR3 region has 14 residues. The V and J ends lost 5 bases and 10 bases, in that order; junction bases with no gene match: 11. This chain's CDR3 is CASSPPGQGPFYTF. CDR3 sequence (DNA): TGTGCCAGCAGTCCCCCGGGACAGGGACCGTTCTACACCTTC.

The rearrangement uses TRBV6-6 and TRBJ2-4; 9 bases agree with TRBD1. V shed 0 bases and J 7 bases; nucleotides not matched to a gene: 1. The CDR3 has 14 amino acids. Germline assignment: CDR1 MNHNY and CDR2 SVGAGI (reference sequence). CDR3 coding DNA: TGTGCCAGCAGTTACTCGGGACAGGGTAACATTCAGTACTTC. Translation gives CASSYSGQGNIQYF.

The V call is TRBV6-6, the J call TRBJ2-1; 7 positions agree with TRBD1. The V segment lost 6 bases and the J segment 6 bases; nucleotides outside the gene matches: 11. The germline CDR1 and CDR2 sequences are MNHNY and SVGAGI (reference sequence). The CDR3 totals 15 residues. CDR3 coding DNA: TGTGCCAGCAGATCCGGACAGGTAGAACTCAATGAGCAGTTCTTC. Amino acids: CASRSGQVELNEQFF.

The J gene is TRBJ2-7, the V gene TRBV10-3, with a tentative D call TRBD1 (5 bases). Germline values: CDR1 ENHRY, CDR2 SYGVKD. The V and J ends lost 8 bases and 4 bases respectively, with 18 bases between them. CDR3 length: 14 amino acids. CDR3 sequence reads: CAILPALTGYEQYF. In DNA, the CDR3 is TGTGCCATCCTCCCGGCTTTAACAGGTTACGAGCAGTACTTC.

This clone was detected only once. The chain recombines TRBV11-1 with TRBJ1-5; D is possibly TRBD1 (5 bases). V dropped 5 bases and J dropped 1 base, with 15 bases sitting between them. CDR3 length: 16 residues. The germline V gene has CDR1 SGHAT and CDR2 FQDESV (reference sequence). The DNA of the CDR3 is TGTGCCAGCAGCCTAGGGACGGATTTGAGCAATCAGCCCCAGCATTTT. This codes for CASSLGTDLSNQPQHF.